Shown below are 25 T cell receptor beta chains from a single sample sequenced in a study of a mutant IDH1 vaccine in newly diagnosed glioma. Which antigens these TCRs recognize remains unknown. Clones were read by immunoSEQ multiplex PCR, and TCRdb kept only the in-frame ones, dropping some. The sample consists of 34,000 or so clones, roughly 75% of them appearing once. As for time point: week 35, safety follow-up. Each dose delivered 300 ug of mutant IDH1 20-mer peptide subcutaneously with imiquimod. Specimen: PBMCs, collected from a glioma patient whose treatment included an IDH1 peptide vaccine. Every receptor here comes from a woman aged 40 to 50 with glioma.

The V and J genes are TRBV15 and TRBJ2-7; possibly TRBD1 or TRBD2 for D (6 bases each). CDR1 and CDR2 from the germline V gene are LNHNV and YYDKDF (reference sequence). The CDR3 totals 14 residues. V gave up 2 bases and J gave up 5 bases, with 13 bases separating them. As DNA, the CDR3 is TGTGCCACCAGCAGAACCGGGGGCTTACACGAGCAGTACTTC. Amino acid sequence: CATSRTGGLHEQYF.

This clone showed up just a few times. The chain uses TRBV27 and TRBJ1-1; a possible D gene is TRBD1 (5 bases). Germline-derived CDR1 and CDR2 are MNHEY and SMNVEV (reference sequence). CDR3 length: 14 amino acids. Trimming cost V 2 bases and J 4 bases, with 11 bases left between them. This CDR3 reads CASSLVPGPTEAFF. DNA of the CDR3: TGTGCCAGCAGTTTAGTTCCGGGGCCCACTGAAGCTTTCTTT.

V gene TRBV7-6 combines with J gene TRBJ1-1; TRBD1 agrees at 10 bases. This CDR3 contains 14 residues. J gave up 6 bases and V 5 bases, and 6 bases lay outside the gene matches. Germline V gives CDR1 SGHVS, CDR2 FNYEAQ. CDR3 protein: CASSPGQGRSEAFF. CDR3 bases: TGTGCCAGCAGCCCGGGACAGGGGAGGTCTGAAGCTTTCTTT.

This sequence joins TRBV29-1 and TRBJ1-2; weak D call: TRBD1 (5 bases). The CDR3 is 16 residues long. Trimming took off 1 base at V and 4 bases at J, with 19 bases between the two ends. Germline CDR1 and CDR2: SQVTM and ANQGSEA. This chain's CDR3 is CSVEVAGDRGSYGYTF. Written as DNA, the CDR3 is TGCAGCGTTGAAGTGGCTGGGGACCGGGGTAGCTATGGCTACACCTTC.

The rearrangement uses TRBV6-5 and TRBJ1-3; D call uncertain. The V gene lost 7 bases and the J gene lost 4 bases, with 14 bases spanning the gap. The CDR3 is 14 amino acids. Germline V gene sequence: CDR1 MNHEY, CDR2 SVGAGI. CDR3 nucleotides: TGTGCCAGCACTAGCCGCTTTCTGGGAAACACCATATATTTT. This translates into CASTSRFLGNTIYF.

The CDR3 spells CAISEPGQPVYNEQFF. In DNA, the CDR3 is TGTGCCATCAGTGAGCCGGGACAGCCTGTTTACAATGAGCAGTTCTTC. The V gene is TRBV10-3, the J gene TRBJ2-1, with 7 bases identical to TRBD1. Germline V CDR1 and CDR2: ENHRY, SYGVKD. Germline trimming cut 2 bases from V and 4 bases from J; bases unmatched to any gene: 8. The CDR3 loop spans 16 amino acids.

CDR3 DNA sequence: TGTGCCAGCAGCTTGAGCCCTACAGGGTTTGGGTATGGCTACACCTTC. Its protein is CASSLSPTGFGYGYTF. The chain combines TRBV5-5 with TRBJ1-2; a weak D match, TRBD1 (6 bases). This CDR3 region has 16 residues. Germline V lookup: CDR1 SGHKS, CDR2 YYEKEE (reference sequence). V shed 1 base and J shed 5 bases, with 18 bases lying between them.

The V and J genes are TRBV4-2 and TRBJ1-1; D not certain. CDR1 is LGHNA and CDR2 is YNFKEQ in the germline V gene. The CDR3 length is 14 residues. Trimming took off 0 bases at V and 1 base at J, with 6 bases between the two ends. CDR3 residues: CASSQEIKNTEAFF. The DNA of the CDR3 is TGTGCCAGCAGCCAAGAGATAAAGAACACTGAAGCTTTCTTT.

This clone is termed medium-sized. V is TRBV5-1 and J is TRBJ1-1; a weak D match, TRBD1 (5 bases). CDR1 and CDR2 (germline): SGHRS, YFSETQ. The V end was cut by 4 bases, the J end by 3 bases, with 13 bases between. This CDR3 is 14 amino acids long. The CDR3 DNA reads TGCGCCAGCAGCGAACTCGGGGGGGACACTGAAGCTTTCTTT. Translation gives CASSELGGDTEAFF.

The genes are TRBV11-3 and TRBJ1-1; D may be TRBD1 (6 bases). CDR1 is SGHNT and CDR2 is YENEEA in the germline V gene. The CDR3 sequence is 13 residues long. The V end lost 0 bases, the J end lost 8 bases, and 10 bases lay between the germline ends. CDR3 sequence: CASSLEFGTEAFF. In DNA, the CDR3 is TGTGCCAGCAGCTTAGAGTTCGGGACAGAAGCTTTCTTT.

The chain joins TRBV7-2 to TRBJ2-7; 9 nucleotides line up with TRBD1. The V and J ends lost 1 base and 0 bases, in that order; junction bases with no gene match: 4. CDR3 length equals 16 residues. CDR1 and CDR2 (germline): SGHTA, FQGNSA. CDR3 sequence: CASSLDDRGASYEQYF. The CDR3 nucleotides read TGTGCCAGCAGCTTAGACGACAGGGGGGCCTCCTACGAGCAGTACTTC.

The CDR3 is CASSLTLIASNPQYF. The CDR3, as DNA: TGTGCCAGCAGCTTAACTCTTATCGCTAGCAACCCCCAGTACTTC. The chain employs TRBV13 and TRBJ2-5; weak D call: TRBD2 (5 bases). This CDR3 is 15 amino acids long. The V end lost 2 bases, the J end lost 9 bases, and 19 bases lay between the germline ends. The germline CDR1 and CDR2 sequences are PRHDT and FYEKMQ (reference sequence). Drawing the rest from reference TRBV13 and TRBJ2-5, the complete variable domain is AAGVIQSPRHLIKEKRETATLKCYPIPRHDTVYWYQQGPGQDPQFLISFYEKMQSDKGSIPDRFSAQQFSDYHSELNMSSLELGDSALYFCASSLTLIASNPQYFGPGTRLLVL.

The chain couples TRBV5-4 to TRBJ2-7; 12 nucleotides align to TRBD2. Trimming took 3 bases from V and 2 from J; bases not matched to a gene: 3. The CDR3 has 15 amino acids. CDR1 is SGHNT and CDR2 is YYREEE in the germline V gene (reference sequence). DNA for the CDR3: TGTGCCAGCAGCTATGGACTAGCGGGGACCTACGAGCAGTACTTC. Its translation: CASSYGLAGTYEQYF.

The chain has TRBV6-4 and TRBJ1-2, with 11 bases aligning to TRBD1. CDR3 length equals 15 residues. CDR1 is MRHNA and CDR2 is SNTAGT in the germline V gene. Trimming took 4 bases from V and 1 from J; bases not matched to a gene: 2. The CDR3 region is CASSVGTGGNYGYTF. The DNA of the CDR3 is TGTGCCAGCAGTGTCGGGACAGGGGGTAACTATGGCTACACCTTC.

The V and J genes are TRBV5-1 and TRBJ1-3; 8 bases line up with TRBD1. The germline CDR1 and CDR2 sequences are SGHRS and YFSETQ. The CDR3 contains 15 residues. J gave up 0 bases and V 1 base, and 0 bases lay outside the gene matches. CDR3 protein: CASSLTGGSGNTIYF. CDR3 nucleotides: TGCGCCAGCAGCTTGACAGGGGGCTCTGGAAACACCATATATTTT.

The rearrangement uses TRBV7-2 and TRBJ1-5, with a possible D match to TRBD1 (6 bases). The CDR3 extends over 13 amino acids. The V end lost 4 bases, the J end lost 9 bases, and 13 bases lay between the germline ends. Germline lookup yields CDR1 SGHTA and CDR2 FQGNSA. CDR3 nucleotides: TGTGCCAGCAGCTATAAGGGACATGGGCCCCAGCATTTT. This translates into CASSYKGHGPQHF.

This clone was recorded only once. The chain joins TRBV5-1 to TRBJ2-1; D may be TRBD1 (5 bases). Germline-derived CDR1 and CDR2 are SGHRS and YFSETQ. This CDR3 comprises 14 residues. Trimming stripped 7 bases from V and 4 bases from J, with 15 bases between. The CDR3 DNA sequence: TGCGCCAGCGGGTTCAGTCAGGGTTACAATGAGCAGTTCTTC. As protein: CASGFSQGYNEQFF.

The chain couples TRBV4-1 to TRBJ1-4; TRBD1 matches 9 bases. The CDR3 has 14 residues. CDR1 is MGHRA, CDR2 YSYEKL, per germline. V was pared by 1 base and J by 6 bases, with 0 bases of the junction left unmatched. CDR3 protein: CASSQGTGDEKLFF. CDR3 sequence (DNA): TGCGCCAGCAGCCAAGGGACAGGGGATGAAAAACTGTTTTTT.

The V call is TRBV29-1, the J call TRBJ2-7; the D gene is possibly TRBD1 (6 bases). Germline CDR1 is SQVTM and CDR2 is ANQGSEA. The CDR3 length is 17 residues. V was shortened by 1 base and J by 0 bases, with 19 bases between the two germline ends. CDR3 in DNA: TGCAGCGTTGAAGTCAGGGACAACCGGCATCTCTCCTACGAGCAGTACTTC. Translated, it gives CSVEVRDNRHLSYEQYF.

The chain links TRBV7-7 to TRBJ2-5; 7 bases map to TRBD1. CDR3 size: 13 residues. Looked up from germline, CDR1 is SSHAT and CDR2 is FNYEAQ (reference sequence). The CDR3 DNA reads TGTGCTAGCGCGACAGGGAATCGGGAGACCCAGTACTTC. It specifies CASATGNRETQYF.

The chain links TRBV19 to TRBJ2-3; 9 bases map to TRBD2. The J segment lost 8 bases and the V segment lost 4 bases, leaving 7 bases of the junction unmatched. This CDR3 region has 14 residues. In germline, CDR1 is LNHDA, CDR2 SQIVND (reference sequence). The DNA of the CDR3 is TGTGCCAGTAGTAGCGGGGGGGCTCCCCGTACGCAGTATTTT. Its protein product is CASSSGGAPRTQYF.

The chain couples TRBV19 to TRBJ2-3; D is tentatively TRBD1 or TRBD2 (5 bases each). From germline, CDR1 is LNHDA and CDR2 SQIVND (reference sequence). The CDR3 sequence is 16 residues long. The V gene lost 5 bases and the J gene lost 0 bases, with 15 bases spanning the gap. CDR3 nucleotides: TGTGCCAGTAGTGCCCCCCGGGGACGTAGCACAGATACGCAGTATTTT. Encoded protein: CASSAPRGRSTDTQYF.

J is TRBJ1-4 and V is TRBV2; D gene uncertain. V lost 2 bases and J lost 6, with 13 bases in between. This CDR3 comprises 15 residues. Germline loops: CDR1 SNHLY, CDR2 FYNNEI. DNA for the CDR3: TGTGCCAGCAGTGAACCTCAATTCAGCGATGAAAAACTGTTTTTT. It encodes CASSEPQFSDEKLFF.

The chain uses TRBV30 and TRBJ1-5; a weak D match, TRBD1 (5 bases). The germline V and J ends were trimmed by 1 base and 6 bases, with 10 bases remaining between them. The CDR3 sequence is 13 residues long. Germline CDR1 and CDR2: GTSNPN and SVGIG (reference sequence). CDR3 bases: TGTGCCTGGAGTGCAGGGTTAAGTCAGCCCCAGCATTTT. Its translation: CAWSAGLSQPQHF.

This clone was counted only a few times. The chain employs TRBV2 and TRBJ1-1; D is unresolved. Germline V gene lookup returns CDR1 SNHLY and CDR2 FYNNEI. This CDR3 is 14 amino acids long. Deletions cut 8 bases from V and 3 bases from J, with 16 bases between. CDR3 bases: TGTGCCAGCCAGTGGGCCCACGGTTACACTGAAGCTTTCTTT. Amino acids: CASQWAHGYTEAFF. Filled out from reference TRBV2 and TRBJ1-1, the complete variable domain reads EPEVTQTPSHQVTQMGQEVILRCVPISNHLYFYWYRQILGQKVEFLVSFYNNEISEKSEIFDDQFSVERPDGSNFTLKIRSTKLEDSAMYFCASQWAHGYTEAFFGQGTRLTVV.